The T cell receptor (beta chain) described here comes from a study of Tregs in tolerant kidney transplant recipients. General study results and limits: Expanding Tregs on activated donor B cells appeared to best identify donor-specific TCRbeta clones. Biological reproducibility was not directly addressed, but technical replication error appeared minimal. Few patients were studied, so findings need validation in larger groups.

Germline trimming cut 0 bases from V and 1 base from J; bases unmatched to any gene: 11. Germline assignment: CDR1 SEHNR and CDR2 FQNEAQ (reference sequence). This CDR3 comprises 18 residues. Using immunoSEQ multiplex PCR, the repertoire was profiled, and TCRdb retains in-frame clones only, with some absent. The sample carries 85,000 to 95,000 clones, more than 90% recorded once. Comments on this clone: Its antigen is undetermined.

Unstimulated regulatory T cells (CD4+CD25+CD127-), CD4+CD25- non-regulatory cells, CD4 and CD8 cells were FACS-sorted from thawed PBMCs. The receptor's source is a human donor in good health. J is TRBJ1-2 and V is TRBV7-9, with 7 nucleotides matching TRBD1. Sequenced: CD8+ T cells from blood. CDR3 DNA sequence: TGTGCCAGCAGCTTAGCGGAGTTGGGCAGGGGGAATAACTATGGCTACACCTTC. It specifies CASSLAELGRGNNYGYTF.